The 4 T cell receptor beta chains given below trace back to one sample, sequenced in a study of shared clonotypes between healthy human individuals. Sequencing used immunoSEQ multiplex PCR; TCRdb keeps in-frame clones, though not all of them. The table has 2 million or so clones, 90% to 95% seen once. The sample comprised naive CD4+ T cells sorted from blood. Subset described: CD45RA+ positively selected. These receptors were obtained from a man between 18 and 35 years old in good health.

The rearrangement joins TRBV7-3 to TRBJ1-2; TRBD1 is a possible D gene (6 bases). Germline V CDR1 and CDR2: SGHTA, FQGTGA. The CDR3 consists of 13 residues. V was shortened by 2 bases and J by 11 bases, with 15 bases between the two germline ends. The CDR3 DNA follows: TGTGCCAGCAGCTTAGAGGGGGGTAGAACGTACACCTTC. Its translation is CASSLEGGRTYTF.

The chain joins TRBV9 to TRBJ2-5; TRBD2 matches 11 bases. Germline V CDR1 and CDR2: SGDLS, YYNGEE. Trimming took 0 bases from V and 4 from J; bases not matched to a gene: 8. The CDR3 has 17 amino acids. This chain's CDR3 is CASSVVVLAGGRETQYF. The CDR3, as DNA: TGTGCCAGCAGCGTAGTGGTGCTAGCGGGAGGACGAGAGACCCAGTACTTC.

This clone was seen once. This chain joins TRBV2 and TRBJ1-5; TRBD1 might be the D (6 bases). Germline V CDR1 and CDR2: SNHLY, FYNNEI. This CDR3 is built from 15 residues. The V and J ends lost 5 bases and 2 bases respectively, with 13 bases between them. The chain's CDR3 is CASSSEGVGNQPQHF. The CDR3 DNA reads as TGTGCCAGCAGTAGCGAGGGGGTTGGCAATCAGCCCCAGCATTTT.

The rearrangement uses TRBV7-9 and TRBJ1-5; D gene uncertain. V was cut by 3 bases and J by 13 bases, with 16 bases left in between. The CDR3 is made up of 13 amino acids. The germline V gene encodes CDR1 SEHNR and CDR2 FQNEAQ (reference sequence). CDR3 nucleotides: TGTGCCAGCAGCTTTTCGGCCCAGGAGGCTCAGCATTTT. Its protein is CASSFSAQEAQHF.